Listed below are T cell receptor beta chains from one sample, sequenced in a study of cytomegalovirus exposure and HLA in healthy donors. TCRdb keeps only in-frame clones here, not all; method: immunoSEQ multiplex PCR. Found here are roughly 100,000 clones, roughly three quarters of them singletons; the top ten hold 9.6%. Sequenced material: PBMCs. The receptors derive from a male donor in good health and CMV-seropositive. CDR3s include the opening cysteine and the closing phenylalanine or tryptophan. D genes are given only for firm matches. Rows give clone size only sometimes, using once, few, many, or a class for an expanded clone.

D gene	CDR3 length	clone size	J gene	V gene	CDR3 DNA	CDR3 protein
.	17	.	TRBJ1-4	TRBV7-9	TGTGCCAGCAGCCCCGGTTCTTTTTCGAGTCCGGGAGGAAAACTGTTTTTT	CASSPGSFSSPGGKLFF
.	13	.	TRBJ1-2	TRBV28	TGTGCCAGCAGTTTATTGGCTCACTATGGCTACACCTTC	CASSLLAHYGYTF
TRBD2	17	.	TRBJ2-3	TRBV9	TGTGCCAGCAGCCCATCTAGCGGGATCCCGTTCGGGGCTACGCAGTATTTT	CASSPSSGIPFGATQYF
TRBD2	13	.	TRBJ2-5	TRBV7-3	TGTGCCAGCGGGCGGGGGGGCCAAGAGACCCAGTACTTC	CASGRGGQETQYF
TRBD2	14	.	TRBJ2-3	TRBV27	TGTGCCAGCAGTTTTTGGGGAGCGGGGGATACGCAGTATTTT	CASSFWGAGDTQYF
.	18	.	TRBJ2-4	TRBV19	TGTGCCAGTAGTCCGGGACAGCTTCAAGGGAGGTCTAAAAACATTCAGTACTTC	CASSPGQLQGRSKNIQYF
.	14	.	TRBJ1-5	TRBV27	TGTGCCAGCAGTTTTCAGGGTAGTAATCAGCCCCAGCATTTT	CASSFQGSNQPQHF
.	14	.	TRBJ2-2	TRBV11-3	TGTGCCAGCAGCTTAGTATCGAACACCGGGGAGCTGTTTTTT	CASSLVSNTGELFF
.	11	.	TRBJ2-5	TRBV4-1	TGCGCCAGCAGCCAAGTACAGGTGGCCGACTTC	CASSQVQVADF
.	13	.	TRBJ1-1	TRBV18	TGTGCCAGCTCACCGGGGCAGAACACTGAAGCTTTCTTT	CASSPGQNTEAFF
.	17	.	TRBJ2-1	TRBV9	TGTGCCAGCAGCGTAGAGGGGGCGGGATCGCTGACCAATGAGCAGTTCTTC	CASSVEGAGSLTNEQFF
TRBD2	15	.	TRBJ2-7	TRBV7-2	TGTGCCAGCAGCCCCGACGGGGGGGCTTCCTACGAGCAGTACTTC	CASSPDGGASYEQYF
.	15	.	TRBJ2-7	TRBV7-6	TGTGCCACCTACCTCAATAGGTTGGGCTGCAACGAGCAGTACTTC	CATYLNRLGCNEQYF
TRBD1	14	.	TRBJ1-1	TRBV19	TGTGCCAGTATTCTTAGGGGACAGGGGGCGGTAGCTTTCTTT	CASILRGQGAVAFF
.	16	.	TRBJ2-2	TRBV7-2	TGTGCCAGCAGCTTAAGGGCGGGGGCCGGCACCGGGGAGCTGTTTTTT	CASSLRAGAGTGELFF
TRBD2	13	.	TRBJ2-5	TRBV6-5	TGTGCCAGCAGCCCGGGAGGGCCGGAGACCCAGTACTTC	CASSPGGPETQYF
.	14	once	TRBJ1-2	TRBV19	TGTGCCAGTAGTATAGAGGCGGGCCTCGGTGGCTACACCTTC	CASSIEAGLGGYTF
TRBD2	14	.	TRBJ2-1	TRBV7-9	TGTGCCAGCAGCTTTGCTAGCGGGAGCGATGAGCAGTTCTTC	CASSFASGSDEQFF
.	11	.	TRBJ2-3	TRBV10-3	TGTGCCATCAGTGAGCGGGATACGCAGTATTTT	CAISERDTQYF
TRBD2	15	.	TRBJ2-1	TRBV5-1	TGCGCCAGCAGTCCCGGGACTAGCGGGTCCAATGAGCAGTTCTTC	CASSPGTSGSNEQFF
.	14	.	TRBJ1-6	TRBV30	TGTGCCTGGAGTGTCGGTCAGGGAATCTCACCCCTCCACTTT	CAWSVGQGISPLHF
TRBD2	16	.	TRBJ2-5	TRBV7-3	TGTGCCAGCAGCCTCGGGACTAGCGGAGCGGTAGAGACCCAGTACTTC	CASSLGTSGAVETQYF